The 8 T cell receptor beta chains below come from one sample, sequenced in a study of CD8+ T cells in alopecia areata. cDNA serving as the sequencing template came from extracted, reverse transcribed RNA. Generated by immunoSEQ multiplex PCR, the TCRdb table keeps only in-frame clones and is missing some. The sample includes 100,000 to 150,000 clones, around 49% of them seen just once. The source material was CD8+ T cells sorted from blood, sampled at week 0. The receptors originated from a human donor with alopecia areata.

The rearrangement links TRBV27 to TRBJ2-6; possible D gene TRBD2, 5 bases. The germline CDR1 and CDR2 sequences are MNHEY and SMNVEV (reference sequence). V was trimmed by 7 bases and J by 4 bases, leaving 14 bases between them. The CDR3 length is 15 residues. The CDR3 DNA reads TGTGCCAGCACAACGAGGGTATCCGGGGCCAACGTCCTGACTTTC. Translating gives CASTTRVSGANVLTF. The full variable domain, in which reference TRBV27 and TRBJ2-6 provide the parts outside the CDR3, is EAQVTQNPRYLITVTGKKLTVTCSQNMNHEYMSWYRQDPGLGLRQIYYSMNVEVTDKGDVPEGYKVSRKEKRNFPLILESPSPNQTSLYFCASTTRVSGANVLTFGAGSRLTVL.

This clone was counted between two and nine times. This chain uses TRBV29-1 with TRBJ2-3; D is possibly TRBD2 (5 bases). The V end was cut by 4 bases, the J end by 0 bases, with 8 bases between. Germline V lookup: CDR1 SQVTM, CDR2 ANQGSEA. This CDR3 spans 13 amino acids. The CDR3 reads CSVVRGSTDTQYF. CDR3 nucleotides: TGCAGCGTTGTACGGGGTAGCACAGATACGCAGTATTTT.

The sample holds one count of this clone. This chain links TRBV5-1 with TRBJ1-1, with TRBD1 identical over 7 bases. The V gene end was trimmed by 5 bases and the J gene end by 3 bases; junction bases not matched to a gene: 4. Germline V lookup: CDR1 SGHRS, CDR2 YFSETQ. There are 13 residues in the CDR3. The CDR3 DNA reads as TGCGCCAGCAGTATGACAGGGTACACTGAAGCTTTCTTT. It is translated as CASSMTGYTEAFF.

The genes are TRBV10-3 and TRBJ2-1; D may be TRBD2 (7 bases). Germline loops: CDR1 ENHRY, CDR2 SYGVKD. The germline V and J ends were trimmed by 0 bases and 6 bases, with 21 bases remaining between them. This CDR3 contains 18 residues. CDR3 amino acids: CAISESKARGAVINEQFF. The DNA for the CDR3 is TGTGCCATCAGTGAGTCAAAAGCCCGGGGGGCCGTTATCAATGAGCAGTTCTTC.

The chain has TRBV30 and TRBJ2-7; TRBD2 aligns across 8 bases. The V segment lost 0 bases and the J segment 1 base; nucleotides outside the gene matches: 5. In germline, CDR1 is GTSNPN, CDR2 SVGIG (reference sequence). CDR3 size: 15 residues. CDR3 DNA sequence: TGTGCCTGGAGTGTCGGAGCGGGGGAATCCTACGAGCAGTACTTC. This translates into CAWSVGAGESYEQYF.

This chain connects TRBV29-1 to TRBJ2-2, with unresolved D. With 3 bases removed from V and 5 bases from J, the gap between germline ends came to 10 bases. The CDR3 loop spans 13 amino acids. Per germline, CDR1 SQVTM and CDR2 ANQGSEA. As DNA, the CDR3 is TGCAGCGTTGATCAGAGGAAGACCGGGGAGCTGTTTTTT. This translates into CSVDQRKTGELFF.

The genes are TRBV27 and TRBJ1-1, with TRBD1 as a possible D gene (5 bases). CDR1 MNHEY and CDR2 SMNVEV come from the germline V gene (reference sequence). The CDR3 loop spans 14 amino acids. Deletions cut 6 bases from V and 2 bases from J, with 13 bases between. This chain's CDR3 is CASRLGLLNTEAFF. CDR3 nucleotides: TGTGCCAGCAGACTGGGACTACTCAACACTGAAGCTTTCTTT.

CDR3 coding DNA: TGTGCCACCGGAGGATATGAGCAGTTCTTC. Translated: CATGGYEQFF. The chain is built from TRBV25-1 and TRBJ2-1, with D perhaps TRBD2 (5 bases). Germline assignment: CDR1 MGHDK and CDR2 SYGVNS. The CDR3 length is 10 residues. Deletions cut 10 bases from V and 8 bases from J, with 9 bases between.